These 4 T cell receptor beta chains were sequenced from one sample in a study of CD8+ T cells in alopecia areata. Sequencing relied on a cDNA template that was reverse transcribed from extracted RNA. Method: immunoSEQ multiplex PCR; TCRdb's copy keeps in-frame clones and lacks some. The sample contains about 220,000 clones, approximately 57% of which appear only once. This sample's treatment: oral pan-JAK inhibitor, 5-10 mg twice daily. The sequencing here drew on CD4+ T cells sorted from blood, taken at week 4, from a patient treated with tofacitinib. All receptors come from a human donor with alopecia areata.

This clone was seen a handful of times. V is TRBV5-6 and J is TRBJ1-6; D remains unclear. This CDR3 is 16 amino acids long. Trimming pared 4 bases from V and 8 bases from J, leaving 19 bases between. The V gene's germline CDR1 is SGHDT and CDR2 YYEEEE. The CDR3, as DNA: TGTGCCAGCAGCCGGAGTGCAAGAGGTTTTGATTCACCCCTCCACTTT. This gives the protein CASSRSARGFDSPLHF.

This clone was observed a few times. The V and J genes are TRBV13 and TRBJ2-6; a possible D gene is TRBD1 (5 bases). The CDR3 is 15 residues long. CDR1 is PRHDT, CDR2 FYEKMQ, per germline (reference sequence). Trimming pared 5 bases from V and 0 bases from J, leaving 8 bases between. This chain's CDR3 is CASSHTGSGANVLTF. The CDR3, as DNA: TGTGCCAGCAGCCATACAGGCTCTGGGGCCAACGTCCTGACTTTC.

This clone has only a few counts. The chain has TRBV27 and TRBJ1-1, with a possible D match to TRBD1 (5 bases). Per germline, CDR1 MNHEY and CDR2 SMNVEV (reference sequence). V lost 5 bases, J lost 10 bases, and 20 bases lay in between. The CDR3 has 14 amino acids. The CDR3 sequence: CASSPWDSVGRAFF. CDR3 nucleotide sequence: TGTGCCAGCAGTCCTTGGGACTCGGTGGGGAGAGCTTTCTTT.

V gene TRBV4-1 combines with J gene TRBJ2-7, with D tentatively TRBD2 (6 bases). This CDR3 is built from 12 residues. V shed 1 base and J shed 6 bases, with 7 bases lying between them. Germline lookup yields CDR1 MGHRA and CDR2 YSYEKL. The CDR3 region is CASSQVGGEQYF. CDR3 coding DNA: TGCGCCAGCAGCCAAGTGGGGGGCGAGCAGTACTTC.